Following are 21 T cell receptor beta chains from one sample sequenced in a study of cytomegalovirus exposure and HLA in healthy donors. The PCR employed 60 Vbeta primers together with 13 Jbeta primers. Assay used: immunoSEQ multiplex PCR; TCRdb lists only in-frame clones, some missing. The top ten clones hold roughly 1.5% of a sample with under 200,000 clones, around 72% of them seen once. Sequencing used PBMCs. These receptors were obtained from a man in his fifties or sixties in good health and CMV-seronegative.

V gene TRBV4-1 combines with J gene TRBJ1-1; TRBD1 is a possible D gene (6 bases). Trimming cost V 0 bases and J 2 bases, with 10 bases left between them. Germline CDR1 and CDR2: MGHRA and YSYEKL. The CDR3 contains 15 residues. The CDR3 protein is CASSQDEQGNTEAFF. The CDR3 DNA follows: TGCGCCAGCAGCCAAGATGAACAGGGCAACACTGAAGCTTTCTTT.

This clone was picked up a small number of times. The V and J genes are TRBV29-1 and TRBJ2-2; tentatively, D is TRBD1 (5 bases). The ends were cut back, 4 bases at V and 6 bases at J, with 12 bases in the middle. The CDR3 is 13 amino acids. Germline CDR1 reads SQVTM; CDR2 reads ANQGSEA. The CDR3 reads CSVVYQGAGELFF. The CDR3 nucleotides are TGCAGCGTTGTTTACCAGGGTGCCGGGGAGCTGTTTTTT.

This chain connects TRBV7-3 to TRBJ2-1, with TRBD2 identical over 14 bases. The CDR3 spans 15 residues. Germline-derived CDR1 and CDR2 are SGHTA and FQGTGA. V lost 5 bases, J lost 10 bases, and 7 bases stayed unmatched. The CDR3 loop is CASSHGLAGGEEQFF. CDR3 sequence (DNA): TGTGCCAGCAGCCATGGACTAGCGGGGGGAGAGGAGCAGTTCTTC. The variable domain in full, completed from reference TRBV7-3 and TRBJ2-1, reads GAGVSQTPSNKVTEKGKYVELRCDPISGHTALYWYRQSLGQGPEFLIYFQGTGAADDSGLPNDRFFAVRPEGSVSTLKIQRTERGDSAVYLCASSHGLAGGEEQFFGPGTRLTVL.

This chain uses TRBV5-4 with TRBJ2-6, with D uncertain. The CDR3 spans 17 residues. With 0 bases removed from V and 0 bases from J, the gap between germline ends came to 10 bases. Germline CDR1 reads SGHNT; CDR2 reads YYREEE (reference sequence). CDR3 nucleotide sequence: TGTGCCAGCAGCTTGGGACATTCCCTCTCTGGGGCCAACGTCCTGACTTTC. Its translation: CASSLGHSLSGANVLTF. Filled out from reference TRBV5-4 and TRBJ2-6, the complete variable domain reads ETGVTQSPTHLIKTRGQQVTLRCSSQSGHNTVSWYQQALGQGPQFIFQYYREEENGRGNFPPRFSGLQFPNYSSELNVNALELDDSALYLCASSLGHSLSGANVLTFGAGSRLTVL.

There are a few counts of this clone. This chain joins TRBV5-1 and TRBJ1-1; TRBD1 matches 9 bases. CDR3 length: 19 amino acids. J lost 0 bases, V lost 4 bases, and 16 bases had no gene match. Germline V gene sequence: CDR1 SGHRS, CDR2 YFSETQ. The CDR3 sequence is CASSPRGTGTGYMNTEAFF. DNA for the CDR3: TGCGCCAGCAGCCCAAGGGGGACCGGGACAGGGTACATGAACACTGAAGCTTTCTTT.

V and J are TRBV6-6 and TRBJ1-1; TRBD1 matches 8 bases. Germline V gene sequence: CDR1 MNHNY, CDR2 SVGAGI (reference sequence). The junction had 7 bases not matched to a gene; V was cut back by 5 bases and J by 11 bases. The CDR3 is made up of 12 amino acids. CDR3 protein: CASSKDRDEAFF. CDR3 bases: TGTGCCAGCAGTAAGGACAGGGACGAGGCTTTCTTT.

The chain employs TRBV7-9 and TRBJ2-3, with TRBD1 as a possible D gene (6 bases). This CDR3 region has 15 residues. Trimming left V 5 bases short and J 3 bases short, with 15 bases between. Germline values: CDR1 SEHNR, CDR2 FQNEAQ (reference sequence). CDR3 DNA sequence: TGTGCCAGCAGCCAAGGGAGTCAGGGGACAGATACGCAGTATTTT. It specifies CASSQGSQGTDTQYF.

The chain uses TRBV5-8 and TRBJ2-3, with 9 bases aligning to TRBD1. With V trimmed by 4 bases and J by 2 bases, 8 bases remained unmatched. The CDR3 runs 16 residues. The V gene's germline CDR1 is SGHTS and CDR2 YDEGEE. The CDR3 reads CASSHIRDRVTDTQYF. CDR3 sequence (DNA): TGTGCCAGCAGCCACATCCGGGACAGGGTCACAGATACGCAGTATTTT.

This clone was seen just once. This chain joins TRBV6-5 and TRBJ1-2, with 7 bases fitting TRBD1. CDR3 length: 14 residues. With V trimmed by 6 bases and J by 2 bases, 6 bases remained unmatched. Per germline, CDR1 MNHEY and CDR2 SVGAGI. CDR3 region: CASSPGTANYGYTF. CDR3 in DNA: TGTGCCAGCAGCCCTGGGACAGCGAACTATGGCTACACCTTC.

The CDR3 DNA reads TGCGCCAGCAGTGCGAGCCGGGTTAATGGGAATTCACCCCTCCACTTT. Translation: CASSASRVNGNSPLHF. The chain links TRBV10-1 to TRBJ1-6; D not resolved. The CDR3 is 16 amino acids. The V end lost 4 bases, the J end lost 7 bases, and 17 bases lay between the germline ends. Germline-derived CDR1 and CDR2 are WNHNN and SYGVQD (reference sequence).

The chain joins TRBV7-6 to TRBJ1-1, with D perhaps matching TRBD1 (6 bases). The CDR3 contains 14 residues. The ends were cut back, 5 bases at V and 0 bases at J, with 10 bases in the middle. Germline V gene data show CDR1 as SGHVS and CDR2 as FNYEAQ. CDR3: CASSPRTVNTEAFF. For the CDR3, the DNA is TGTGCCAGCAGCCCCCGGACAGTGAACACTGAAGCTTTCTTT.

This sequence joins TRBV11-2 and TRBJ1-2; 12 bases agree with TRBD1. Germline CDR1 reads SGHAT; CDR2 reads FQNNGV. The J segment lost 0 bases and the V segment lost 0 bases, leaving 5 bases of the junction unmatched. The CDR3 has 18 residues. Here the CDR3 reads CASSLDGGTGGPNYGYTF. DNA of the CDR3: TGTGCCAGCAGCTTAGATGGAGGGACAGGGGGCCCTAACTATGGCTACACCTTC.

There are a few counts of this clone. V gene TRBV5-1 combines with J gene TRBJ1-2, with 9 bases lining up with TRBD1. The germline gives CDR1 SGHRS, CDR2 YFSETQ. The CDR3 has 14 amino acids. The V and J ends lost 4 bases and 3 bases, in that order; junction bases with no gene match: 4. CDR3 bases: TGCGCCAGCAGCCGGACAGGGGATGACTATGGCTACACCTTC. It is translated as CASSRTGDDYGYTF.

The chain is built from TRBV29-1 and TRBJ1-2; tentative D call: TRBD1 (5 bases). CDR3 length: 14 amino acids. Trimming stripped 3 bases from V and 8 bases from J, with 19 bases between. The germline gives CDR1 SQVTM, CDR2 ANQGSEA. The CDR3 protein is CSVEKDPSRQGYTF. The CDR3 DNA reads as TGCAGCGTTGAGAAGGACCCCTCGAGACAGGGCTACACCTTC.

DNA for the CDR3: TGCGCCAGCAGCCCTTTGAGCGGGGCGGCCTACGAGCAGTACTTC. Amino acids: CASSPLSGAAYEQYF. The chain links TRBV5-1 to TRBJ2-7; 7 bases are a match to TRBD2. Germline loops: CDR1 SGHRS, CDR2 YFSETQ. The junction had 9 bases not matched to a gene; V was cut back by 4 bases and J by 2 bases. The CDR3 runs to 15 residues.

The chain couples TRBV5-6 to TRBJ2-3, with TRBD2 matching over 12 bases. The CDR3 is made up of 18 amino acids. Trimming removed 1 base from V and 0 bases from J; junction bases left unmatched: 6. Germline V gene sequence: CDR1 SGHDT, CDR2 YYEEEE. The CDR3 DNA reads as TGTGCCAGCAGCTTGCGGCTAGCGGGGGGGCTGAGCACAGATACGCAGTATTTT. It translates to CASSLRLAGGLSTDTQYF.

The rearrangement links TRBV4-1 to TRBJ1-1; 10 bases are shared with TRBD1. After removal of 1 base from V and 5 bases from J, the junction contained 4 bases not matched to a gene. The V gene's germline CDR1 is MGHRA and CDR2 YSYEKL. The CDR3 has 15 residues. For the CDR3, the DNA is TGCGCCAGCAGCCAAGGGGACAGGGGAGGGACTGAAGCTTTCTTT. Amino acid sequence: CASSQGDRGGTEAFF.

The rearrangement uses TRBV28 and TRBJ2-3; 8 bases match TRBD1. The V gene's germline CDR1 is MDHEN and CDR2 SYDVKM. The CDR3 loop spans 15 amino acids. Unmatched junction bases numbered 4, after V lost 3 bases and J lost 2 bases. DNA for the CDR3: TGTGCCAGCAGTTTTAGGACAGGGATCACAGATACGCAGTATTTT. Translated: CASSFRTGITDTQYF.

The chain combines TRBV6-4 with TRBJ1-2; perhaps TRBD1 as D (6 bases). Germline CDR1 is MRHNA and CDR2 is SNTAGT. V was trimmed by 0 bases and J by 8 bases, leaving 7 bases between them. CDR3 size: 12 residues. The CDR3 sequence: CASSDSQGGYTF. In nucleotides, the CDR3 is TGTGCCAGCAGTGACTCCCAGGGGGGCTACACCTTC.

The sample holds one count of this clone. The genes are TRBV10-3 and TRBJ2-5; 7 bases match TRBD2. Losses at the gene ends were 8 bases for V and 5 bases for J; bases not matched to a gene: 8. Germline V gene data show CDR1 as ENHRY and CDR2 as SYGVKD. This CDR3 has 13 residues. For the CDR3, the DNA is TGTGCCATCTCTGGGGGGGACCGGGAGACCCAGTACTTC. Amino acid sequence: CAISGGDRETQYF.

A few counts support this clone. The rearrangement uses TRBV7-9 and TRBJ2-7, with D perhaps TRBD2 (5 bases). The CDR3 extends over 13 amino acids. The germline V and J ends were trimmed by 3 bases and 3 bases, with 9 bases remaining between them. The germline CDR1 and CDR2 sequences are SEHNR and FQNEAQ (reference sequence). The CDR3, as DNA: TGTGCCAGCAGCTTGGACTCTATCTACGAGCAGTACTTC. This sequence encodes CASSLDSIYEQYF.